The clone carrying this TCR beta chain was seen only once. Antigen: not known. The assay was immunoSEQ multiplex PCR, and TCRdb's table has in-frame clones only and misses some. The table includes 2 million to 2.5 million clones, over 85% detected once. The record originates from a study of shared clonotypes between healthy human individuals. Study-wide points: For naive CD4 cells, around 5.1% of clonotypes were shared across a few donors.

The germline CDR1 and CDR2 sequences are KGHSH and LQKENI. V lost 1 base, J lost 6 bases, and 7 bases stayed unmatched. The CDR3 extends over 16 amino acids. There were only Caucasian adults among the donors, and all lived in Nashville, Tennessee. The sample taken for sequencing was naive CD4+ T cells from PBMCs. The subset was: CD45RA+ positively selected. This clonotype was obtained from a man aged 18 to 30 in good health. Some clones in this sample may be carry-over from other donors' samples. The chain couples TRBV18 to TRBJ2-7; 12 bases match TRBD2. CDR3 sequence (DNA): TGTGCCAGCTCACCACGGCTAGCGGGAGGGAAAAGCGAGCAGTACTTC. It yields the protein CASSPRLAGGKSEQYF.